The sequence of this TCR beta chain was determined in a study of post-analysis software for immune sequencing data. Study context: The disease courses spanned relapsing-remitting, secondary progressive and progressive-relapsing forms of multiple sclerosis.

Germline CDR1 and CDR2: SGDLS and YYNGEE. V dropped 3 bases and J dropped 3; count of bases not matched to a gene: 1. This CDR3 has 13 residues. Whole-study results and caveats: Samples from a shared batch, those prepared together, strongly co-clustered by F measure. Those with multiple sclerosis, the patient group, showed significantly lower normalized Chao1 diversity than controls. In patients, TRBV5-6, TRBV5-1 and TRBV20-1 belonged to five TRBV segments found more frequently than in controls.

Unique molecular identifiers were carried by the TCR beta cDNA libraries. Out of about 0.9 to 10 million T cells, about 460,000 cDNA molecules were generated. TCRdb reanalysed the PCR reads using MiXCR and keeps one entry per CDR3 protein. The sample includes about 500,000 distinct CDR3 sequences, around 40% of them seen just once. Turning to this clonotype: What it binds is not known.

The chain joins TRBV9 to TRBJ2-5, with TRBD1 identical over 8 bases. Material: blood. This sequence originates from a girl under 18 with multiple sclerosis. DNA for the CDR3: TGTGCCAGCAGCGACAGGGGGAAAGAGACCCAGTACTTC. Translation gives CASSDRGKETQYF.